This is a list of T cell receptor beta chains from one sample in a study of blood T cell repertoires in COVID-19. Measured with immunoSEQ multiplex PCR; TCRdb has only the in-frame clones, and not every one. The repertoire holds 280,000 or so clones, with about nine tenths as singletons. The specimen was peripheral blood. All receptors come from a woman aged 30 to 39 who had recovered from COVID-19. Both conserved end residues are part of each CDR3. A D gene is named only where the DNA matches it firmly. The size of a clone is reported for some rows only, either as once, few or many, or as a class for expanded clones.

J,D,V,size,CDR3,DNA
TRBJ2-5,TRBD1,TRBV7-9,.,CASSSGQGAGETQYF,TGTGCCAGCAGCTCCGGACAGGGGGCCGGAGAGACCCAGTACTTC
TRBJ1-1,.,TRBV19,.,CASSIAQAGTEAFF,TGTGCCAGTAGTATAGCTCAGGCAGGCACTGAAGCTTTCTTT
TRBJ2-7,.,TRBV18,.,CASSPADSSYEQYF,TGTGCCAGCTCACCAGCGGACAGCAGCTACGAGCAGTACTTC
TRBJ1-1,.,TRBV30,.,CAWSVTKAFF,TGTGCCTGGAGCGTAACTAAAGCTTTCTTT
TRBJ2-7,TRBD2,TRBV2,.,CAGGTSGYEQYF,TGTGCCGGTGGGACTAGCGGGTACGAGCAGTACTTC
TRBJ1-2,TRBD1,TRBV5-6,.,CASSLGQGVNYGYTF,TGTGCCAGCAGCTTGGGTCAGGGGGTGAACTATGGCTACACCTTC
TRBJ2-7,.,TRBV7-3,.,CASSLLPGGSYEQYF,TGTGCCAGCAGCTTATTACCAGGGGGGTCCTACGAGCAGTACTTC
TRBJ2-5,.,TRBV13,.,CASSPHRQTQYF,TGTGCCAGCAGCCCCCACAGGCAGACCCAGTACTTC
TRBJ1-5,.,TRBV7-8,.,CASSLAERGFQPQHF,TGTGCCAGCAGCTTAGCAGAAAGGGGGTTTCAGCCCCAGCATTTT
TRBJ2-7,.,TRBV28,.,CASSLFAYEQYF,TGTGCCAGCAGTTTATTCGCCTACGAGCAGTACTTC
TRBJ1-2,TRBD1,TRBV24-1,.,CATSESPGQGEHGYTF,TGTGCCACCAGTGAATCTCCGGGACAGGGTGAACACGGCTACACCTTC
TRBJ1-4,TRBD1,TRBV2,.,CASRLTGGEFEKLFF,TGTGCCAGCAGGCTGACAGGGGGCGAGTTTGAAAAACTGTTTTTT
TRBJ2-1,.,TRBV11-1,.,CASSSGLYNEQFF,TGTGCCAGCAGCTCGGGACTGTACAATGAGCAGTTCTTC
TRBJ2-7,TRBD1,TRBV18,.,CASSPVNRDRSYEQYF,TGTGCCAGCTCACCGGTGAACCGGGACAGGTCCTACGAGCAGTACTTC
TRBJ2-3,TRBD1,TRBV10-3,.,CAISETGGGTQYF,TGTGCCATCAGTGAGACAGGGGGTGGCACGCAGTATTTT
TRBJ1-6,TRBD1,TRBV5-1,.,CASSLASPGQGSPLHF,TGCGCCAGCAGCTTGGCTTCACCGGGACAGGGCTCACCCCTCCACTTT
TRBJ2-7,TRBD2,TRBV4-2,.,CASSQDLLPVAGAYEQYF,TGTGCCAGCAGCCAAGATCTGCTCCCAGTAGCGGGGGCCTACGAGCAGTACTTC
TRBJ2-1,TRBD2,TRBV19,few,CASARSSGGADEQFF,TGTGCCAGTGCGAGATCTAGCGGGGGGGCCGATGAGCAGTTCTTC
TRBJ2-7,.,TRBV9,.,CASSVSDSSYEQYF,TGTGCCAGCAGCGTATCCGACAGTTCCTACGAGCAGTACTTC
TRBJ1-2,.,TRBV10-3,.,CAISERESYGYTF,TGTGCCATCAGTGAGAGGGAGAGCTATGGCTACACCTTC
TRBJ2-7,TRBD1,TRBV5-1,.,CASSPVQSGTGHYEQYF,TGCGCCAGCAGCCCGGTACAATCCGGGACAGGACACTACGAGCAGTACTTC
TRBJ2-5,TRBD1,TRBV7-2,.,CASSTYRGEETQYF,TGTGCCAGCAGCACCTACAGGGGAGAAGAGACCCAGTACTTC
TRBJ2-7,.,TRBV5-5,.,CASSLESFSYEQYF,TGTGCCAGCAGCTTGGAATCTTTCTCCTACGAGCAGTACTTC
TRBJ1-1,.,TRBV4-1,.,CASSQGRRKITEAFF,TGCGCCAGCAGCCAAGGCAGGAGGAAGATCACTGAAGCTTTCTTT
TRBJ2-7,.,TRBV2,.,CASSEGQWISYEQYF,TGTGCCAGCAGTGAAGGACAGTGGATTTCCTACGAGCAGTACTTC
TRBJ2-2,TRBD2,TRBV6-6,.,CASSLGEGNTGELFF,TGTGCCAGCAGTTTGGGGGAGGGCAACACCGGGGAGCTGTTTTTT
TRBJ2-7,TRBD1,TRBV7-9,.,CASRRDRGSYEQYF,TGTGCCAGCAGGCGGGACAGGGGTTCCTACGAGCAGTACTTC
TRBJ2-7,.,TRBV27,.,CASSAQGLSSYEQYF,TGTGCCAGCAGTGCCCAGGGGCTGAGCTCCTACGAGCAGTACTTC
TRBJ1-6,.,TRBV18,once,CASSQQGAYNSPLHF,TGTGCCAGCTCGCAACAGGGAGCGTATAATTCACCCCTCCACTTT
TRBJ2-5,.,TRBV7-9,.,CASSEDQGPQETQYF,TGTGCCAGCAGCGAAGATCAGGGTCCGCAAGAGACCCAGTACTTC
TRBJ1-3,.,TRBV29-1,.,CSVGGRSSGNTIYF,TGCAGCGTTGGGGGCAGAAGCTCTGGAAACACCATATATTTT
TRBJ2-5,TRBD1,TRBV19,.,CASSIGDRALNF,TGTGCCAGTAGTATAGGTGACAGGGCCTTAAACTTC
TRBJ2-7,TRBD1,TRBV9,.,CASNWGQGEDEQYF,TGTGCCAGCAATTGGGGACAGGGGGAGGACGAGCAGTACTTC
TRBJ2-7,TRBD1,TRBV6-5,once,CASSYGQGGAYEQYF,TGTGCCAGCAGTTACGGACAGGGAGGCGCCTACGAGCAGTACTTC
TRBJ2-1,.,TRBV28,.,CASSPLYSEQFF,TGTGCCAGCAGTCCCCTGTATTCTGAGCAGTTCTTC
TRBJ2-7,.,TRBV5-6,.,CASTRGQGGEQYF,TGTGCCAGCACCCGTGGACAGGGAGGGGAGCAGTACTTC
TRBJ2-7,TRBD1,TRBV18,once,CASSTPGQSYEQYF,TGTGCCAGCTCAACACCGGGACAGAGCTACGAGCAGTACTTC
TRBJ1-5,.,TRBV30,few,CAWNLNSNQPQHF,TGTGCCTGGAACTTGAATAGCAATCAGCCCCAGCATTTT
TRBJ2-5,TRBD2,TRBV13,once,CASSTRLAGVGETQYF,TGTGCCAGCAGCACCCGACTAGCGGGGGTTGGGGAGACCCAGTACTTC
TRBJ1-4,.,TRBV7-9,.,CASSRAGESFELFF,TGTGCCAGCAGCCGGGCGGGGGAGAGTTTCGAACTGTTTTTT
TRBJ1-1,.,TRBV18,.,CASSPRNIGNQGTEAFF,TGTGCCAGCTCACCAAGGAATATCGGGAATCAAGGCACTGAAGCTTTCTTT